The clone carrying this TCR beta chain was observed at least ten times. Its antigen is unknown. The CDR3 has 15 amino acids. CDR1 is SQVTM and CDR2 is ANQGSEA in the germline V gene. The germline V and J ends were trimmed by 3 bases and 7 bases, with 19 bases remaining between them. From the RT-PCR reads, TCRdb called clonotypes with MiXCR, one entry per CDR3 protein. The sample has approximately 500,000 distinct CDR3 sequences; approximately 12% are singletons. The data originate from a study of response to subunit inactivated influenza vaccine. Whole-study findings and limits: Each seasonal influenza vaccination, the authors suggested, recruits few new T cells.

This rearrangement joins TRBV29-1 to TRBJ2-1; D is ambiguous. The receptor was isolated from a man aged 45-65 years who received an inactivated influenza vaccine. The sequenced sample was PBMCs from blood, obtained more than 35 days after vaccination. In DNA, the CDR3 is TGCAGCGTTGAGGGCTCGGGCGCCAAACTTAATGAGCAGTTCTTC. Its translation: CSVEGSGAKLNEQFF.